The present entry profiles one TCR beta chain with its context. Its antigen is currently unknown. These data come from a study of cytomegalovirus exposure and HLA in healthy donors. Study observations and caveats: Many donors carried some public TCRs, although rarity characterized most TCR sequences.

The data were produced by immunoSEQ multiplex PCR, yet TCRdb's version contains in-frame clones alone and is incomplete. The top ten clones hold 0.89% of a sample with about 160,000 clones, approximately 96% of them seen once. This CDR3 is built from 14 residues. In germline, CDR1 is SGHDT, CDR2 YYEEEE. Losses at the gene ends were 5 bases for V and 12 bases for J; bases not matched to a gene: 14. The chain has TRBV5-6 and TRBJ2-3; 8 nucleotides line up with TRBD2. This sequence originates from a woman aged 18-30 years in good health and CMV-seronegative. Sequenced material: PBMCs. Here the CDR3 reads CASSTSGTRGLQYF. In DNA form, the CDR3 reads TGTGCCAGCAGTACTTCCGGGACTAGAGGTCTACAGTATTTT. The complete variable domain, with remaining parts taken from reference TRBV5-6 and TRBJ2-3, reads DAGVTQSPTHLIKTRGQQVTLRCSPKSGHDTVSWYQQALGQGPQFIFQYYEEEERQRGNFPDRFSGHQFPNYSSELNVNALLLGDSALYLCASSTSGTRGLQYFGPGTRLTVL.